This TCR beta chain was retrieved from a study of blood T cell repertoires in COVID-19. Study-level background: Acute and convalescent COVID-19 samples came from the United States, Italy and Spain. The analysed material was cDNA or gDNA that came from T cells, B-cell-depleted T cells, or PBMCs.

Original methodology: Using reference gene primer amplification, nucleated cell counts were estimated. Assay: immunoSEQ multiplex PCR; the TCRdb copy retains only in-frame clones and omits some. V and J calls and clone size are copied from that table; D and trimming were computed from the DNA. The table has about 250,000 clones, around 88% seen once. The clonotype comes from an elderly man with acute or convalescent COVID-19. The specimen sequenced was peripheral blood.

The CDR3: CASSIEGAGKPFNQPQHF. Here the CDR3 DNA reads TGTGCCAGTAGTATCGAGGGGGCAGGTAAACCGTTCAATCAGCCCCAGCATTTT. This chain connects TRBV19 to TRBJ1-5, with 7 bases that match TRBD1. Germline assignment: CDR1 LNHDA and CDR2 SQIVND (reference sequence). The V gene end was trimmed by 3 bases and the J gene end by 3 bases; junction bases not matched to a gene: 14. CDR3 length: 18 residues.